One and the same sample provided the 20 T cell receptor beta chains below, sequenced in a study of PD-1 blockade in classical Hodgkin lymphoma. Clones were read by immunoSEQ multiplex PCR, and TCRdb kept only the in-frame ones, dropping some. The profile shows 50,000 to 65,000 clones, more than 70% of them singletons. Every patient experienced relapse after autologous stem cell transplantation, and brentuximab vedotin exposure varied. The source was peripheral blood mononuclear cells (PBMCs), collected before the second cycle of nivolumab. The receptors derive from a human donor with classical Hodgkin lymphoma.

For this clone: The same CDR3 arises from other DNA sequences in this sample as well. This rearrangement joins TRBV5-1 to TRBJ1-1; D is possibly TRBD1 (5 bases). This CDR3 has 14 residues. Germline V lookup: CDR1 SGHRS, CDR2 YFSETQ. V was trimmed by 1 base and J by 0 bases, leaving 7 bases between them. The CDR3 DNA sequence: TGCGCCAGCAGCTTGCAGGGCATGAACACTGAAGCTTTCTTT. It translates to CASSLQGMNTEAFF.

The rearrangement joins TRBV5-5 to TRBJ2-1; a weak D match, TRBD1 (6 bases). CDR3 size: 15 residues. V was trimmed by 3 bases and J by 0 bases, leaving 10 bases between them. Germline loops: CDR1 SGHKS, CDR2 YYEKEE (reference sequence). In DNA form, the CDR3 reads TGTGCCAGCAGCTCAACAGGGACCTCCTACAATGAGCAGTTCTTC. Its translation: CASSSTGTSYNEQFF.

This chain's CDR3 is CASSPRLSLAGGRSYNEQFF. The CDR3 bases are TGTGCCAGCAGTCCCCGTCTGTCGCTAGCGGGGGGGCGATCCTACAATGAGCAGTTCTTC. The chain uses TRBV27 and TRBJ2-1; 12 nucleotides line up with TRBD2. V lost 5 bases to trimming and J lost 1 base; unmatched junction nucleotides: 15. Per germline, CDR1 MNHEY and CDR2 SMNVEV (reference sequence). The CDR3 contains 20 residues.

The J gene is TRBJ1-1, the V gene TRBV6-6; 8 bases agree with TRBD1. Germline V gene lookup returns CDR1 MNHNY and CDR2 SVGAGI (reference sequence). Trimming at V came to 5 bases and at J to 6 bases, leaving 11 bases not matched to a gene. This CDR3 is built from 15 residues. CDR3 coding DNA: TGTGCCAGCAGTCCCCCCGGACAGGGTGGCGCTGAAGCTTTCTTT. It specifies CASSPPGQGGAEAFF.

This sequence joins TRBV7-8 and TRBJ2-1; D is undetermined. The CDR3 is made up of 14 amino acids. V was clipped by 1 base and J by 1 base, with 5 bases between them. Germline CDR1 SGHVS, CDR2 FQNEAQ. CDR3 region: CASSLVQSYNEQFF. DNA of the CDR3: TGTGCCAGCAGCTTAGTACAGTCCTACAATGAGCAGTTCTTC.

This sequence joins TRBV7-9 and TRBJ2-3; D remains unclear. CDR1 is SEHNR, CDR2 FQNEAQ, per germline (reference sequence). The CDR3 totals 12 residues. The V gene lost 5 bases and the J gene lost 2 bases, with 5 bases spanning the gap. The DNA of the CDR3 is TGTGCCAGCAGCCCGGCCACAGATACGCAGTATTTT. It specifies CASSPATDTQYF.

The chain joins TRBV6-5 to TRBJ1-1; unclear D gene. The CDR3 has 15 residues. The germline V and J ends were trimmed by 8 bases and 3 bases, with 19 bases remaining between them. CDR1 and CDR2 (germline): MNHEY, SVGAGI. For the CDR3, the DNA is TGTGCCAGCCTTAAGGGTGGCGGCGGGGACACTGAAGCTTTCTTT. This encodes CASLKGGGGDTEAFF.

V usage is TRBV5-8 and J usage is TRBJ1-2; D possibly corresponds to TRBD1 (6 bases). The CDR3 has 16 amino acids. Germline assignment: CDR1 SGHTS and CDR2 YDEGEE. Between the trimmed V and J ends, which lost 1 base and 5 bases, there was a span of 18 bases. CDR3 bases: TGTGCCAGCAGCTTGATTTCCGGGGGCCGGGGGTATGGCTACACCTTC. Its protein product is CASSLISGGRGYGYTF.

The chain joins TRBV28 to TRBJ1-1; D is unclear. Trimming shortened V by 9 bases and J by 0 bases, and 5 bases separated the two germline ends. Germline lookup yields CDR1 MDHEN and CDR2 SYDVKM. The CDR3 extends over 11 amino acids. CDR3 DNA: TGTGCCAGTCAAATGAACACTGAAGCTTTCTTT. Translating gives CASQMNTEAFF. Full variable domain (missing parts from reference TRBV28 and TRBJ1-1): DVKVTQSSRYLVKRTGEKVFLECVQDMDHENMFWYRQDPGLGLRLIYFSYDVKMKEKGDIPEGYSVSREKKERFSLILESASTNQTSMYLCASQMNTEAFFGQGTRLTVV.

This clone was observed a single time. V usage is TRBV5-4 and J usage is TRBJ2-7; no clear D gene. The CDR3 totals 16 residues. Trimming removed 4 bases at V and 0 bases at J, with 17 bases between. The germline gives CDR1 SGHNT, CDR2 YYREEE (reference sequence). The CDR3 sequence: CASSRTLWAVSYEQYF. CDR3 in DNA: TGTGCCAGCAGCCGTACCCTCTGGGCTGTCTCCTACGAGCAGTACTTC.

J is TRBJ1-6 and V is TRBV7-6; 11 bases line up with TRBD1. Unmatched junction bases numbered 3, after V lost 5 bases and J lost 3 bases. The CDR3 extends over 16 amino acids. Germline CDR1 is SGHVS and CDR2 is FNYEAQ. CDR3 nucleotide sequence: TGTGCCAGCAGCAAGGGACAGGGGGGCTATAATTCACCCCTCCACTTT. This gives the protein CASSKGQGGYNSPLHF. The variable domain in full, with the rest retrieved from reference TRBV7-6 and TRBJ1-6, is GAGVSQSPRYKVTKRGQDVALRCDPISGHVSLYWYRQALGQGPEFLTYFNYEAQQDKSGLPNDRFSAERPEGSISTLTIQRTEQRDSAMYRCASSKGQGGYNSPLHFGNGTRLTVT.

The CDR3 sequence: CASSLMWNDGYTF. CDR3 nucleotide sequence: TGCGCCAGCAGCTTAATGTGGAATGATGGCTACACCTTC. This chain links TRBV5-1 with TRBJ1-2; D unresolved. Germline CDR1 SGHRS, CDR2 YFSETQ. This CDR3 is built from 13 residues. Between the trimmed V and J ends, which lost 2 bases and 6 bases, there was a span of 11 bases. The entire variable domain, with the rest obtained from reference TRBV5-1 and TRBJ1-2, is as follows: KAGVTQTPRYLIKTRGQQVTLSCSPISGHRSVSWYQQTPGQGLQFLFEYFSETQRNKGNFPGRFSGRQFSNSRSEMNVSTLELGDSALYLCASSLMWNDGYTFGSGTRLTVV.

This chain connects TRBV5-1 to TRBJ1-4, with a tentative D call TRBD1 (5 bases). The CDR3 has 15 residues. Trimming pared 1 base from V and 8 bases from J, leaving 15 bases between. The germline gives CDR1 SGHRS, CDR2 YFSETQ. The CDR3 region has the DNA TGCGCCAGCAGCTTGAGTTCAGGGTTGGGCGAAAAACTGTTTTTT. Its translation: CASSLSSGLGEKLFF.

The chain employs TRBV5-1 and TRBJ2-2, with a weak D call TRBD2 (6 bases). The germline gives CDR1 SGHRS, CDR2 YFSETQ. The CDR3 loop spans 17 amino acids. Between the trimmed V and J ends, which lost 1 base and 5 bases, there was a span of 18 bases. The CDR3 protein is CASSLSAGRPRTGELFF. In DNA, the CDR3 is TGCGCCAGCAGCTTGTCTGCGGGGCGGCCTCGAACCGGGGAGCTGTTTTTT.

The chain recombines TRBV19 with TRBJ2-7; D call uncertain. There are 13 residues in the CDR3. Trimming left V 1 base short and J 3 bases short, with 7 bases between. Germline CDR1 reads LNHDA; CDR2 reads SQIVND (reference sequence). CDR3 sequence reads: CASSIGLVYEQYF. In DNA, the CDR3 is TGTGCCAGTAGTATAGGATTGGTCTACGAGCAGTACTTC. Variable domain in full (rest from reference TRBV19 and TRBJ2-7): DGGITQSPKYLFRKEGQNVTLSCEQNLNHDAMYWYRQDPGQGLRLIYYSQIVNDFQKGDIAEGYSVSREKKESFPLTVTSAQKNPTAFYLCASSIGLVYEQYFGPGTRLTVT.

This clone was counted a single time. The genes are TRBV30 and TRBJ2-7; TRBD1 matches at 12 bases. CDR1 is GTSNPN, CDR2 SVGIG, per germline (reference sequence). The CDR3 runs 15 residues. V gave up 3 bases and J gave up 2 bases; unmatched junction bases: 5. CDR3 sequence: CAWSPGTGGPYEQYF. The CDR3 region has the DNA TGTGCCTGGAGCCCCGGGACAGGGGGCCCCTACGAGCAGTACTTC.

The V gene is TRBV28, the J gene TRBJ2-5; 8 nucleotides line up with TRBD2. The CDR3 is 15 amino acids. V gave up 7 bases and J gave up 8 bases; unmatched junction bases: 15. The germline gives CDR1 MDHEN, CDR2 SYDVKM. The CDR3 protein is CASISNGGGRTTQYF. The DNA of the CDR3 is TGTGCCAGCATCTCAAACGGGGGGGGACGGACCACCCAGTACTTC.

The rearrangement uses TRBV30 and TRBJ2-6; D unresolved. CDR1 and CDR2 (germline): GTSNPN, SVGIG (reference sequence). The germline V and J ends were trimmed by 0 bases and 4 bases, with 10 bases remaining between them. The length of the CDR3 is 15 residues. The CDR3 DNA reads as TGTGCCTGGAGTGTACTTCAATCCGGGGCCAACGTCCTGACTTTC. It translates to CAWSVLQSGANVLTF.

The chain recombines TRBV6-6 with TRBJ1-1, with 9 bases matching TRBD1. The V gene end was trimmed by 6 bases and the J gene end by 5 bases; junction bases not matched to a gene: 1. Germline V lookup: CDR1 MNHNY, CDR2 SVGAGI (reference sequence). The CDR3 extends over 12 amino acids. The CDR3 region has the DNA TGTGCCAGCAGGGGACAGGGAACTGAAGCTTTCTTT. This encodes CASRGQGTEAFF.

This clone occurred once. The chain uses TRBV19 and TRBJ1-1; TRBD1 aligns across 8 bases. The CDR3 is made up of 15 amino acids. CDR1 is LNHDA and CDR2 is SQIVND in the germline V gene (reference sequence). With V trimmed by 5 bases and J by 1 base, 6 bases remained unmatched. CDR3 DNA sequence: TGTGCCAGTAGTTCCTCCGGGACAGGGAACACTGAAGCTTTCTTT. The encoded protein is CASSSSGTGNTEAFF. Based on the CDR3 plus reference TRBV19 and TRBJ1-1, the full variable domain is DGGITQSPKYLFRKEGQNVTLSCEQNLNHDAMYWYRQDPGQGLRLIYYSQIVNDFQKGDIAEGYSVSREKKESFPLTVTSAQKNPTAFYLCASSSSGTGNTEAFFGQGTRLTVV.